The clone carrying this T cell receptor (beta chain) was seen once. Its target is unknown. The sample comes from a study of tumour-infiltrating T cells in Burkitt lymphoma. Across the whole study: This cohort included all epidemiological subtypes of Burkitt lymphoma. Survival, overall and progression-free, tracked with productive clonality. General study findings and limits: Many Burkitt lymphoma patients shared several public clonotypes.

Generated by immunoSEQ multiplex PCR, the TCRdb table keeps only in-frame clones and is missing some. The top ten clones hold less than 4% of a sample with 2,500 to 3,000 clones, 14% of them seen once. Trimming stripped 5 bases from V and 0 bases from J, with 20 bases between. There are 18 residues in the CDR3. The germline V gene has CDR1 SEHNR and CDR2 FQNEAQ (reference sequence). This sequence originates from a human donor with Burkitt lymphoma. This chain links TRBV7-9 with TRBJ1-3; maybe TRBD1 (5 bases). The material sequenced was tumor tissue. The CDR3 loop is CASSPITGTALSGNTIYF. CDR3 bases: TGTGCCAGCAGCCCTATTACTGGGACGGCCCTCTCTGGAAACACCATATATTTT.